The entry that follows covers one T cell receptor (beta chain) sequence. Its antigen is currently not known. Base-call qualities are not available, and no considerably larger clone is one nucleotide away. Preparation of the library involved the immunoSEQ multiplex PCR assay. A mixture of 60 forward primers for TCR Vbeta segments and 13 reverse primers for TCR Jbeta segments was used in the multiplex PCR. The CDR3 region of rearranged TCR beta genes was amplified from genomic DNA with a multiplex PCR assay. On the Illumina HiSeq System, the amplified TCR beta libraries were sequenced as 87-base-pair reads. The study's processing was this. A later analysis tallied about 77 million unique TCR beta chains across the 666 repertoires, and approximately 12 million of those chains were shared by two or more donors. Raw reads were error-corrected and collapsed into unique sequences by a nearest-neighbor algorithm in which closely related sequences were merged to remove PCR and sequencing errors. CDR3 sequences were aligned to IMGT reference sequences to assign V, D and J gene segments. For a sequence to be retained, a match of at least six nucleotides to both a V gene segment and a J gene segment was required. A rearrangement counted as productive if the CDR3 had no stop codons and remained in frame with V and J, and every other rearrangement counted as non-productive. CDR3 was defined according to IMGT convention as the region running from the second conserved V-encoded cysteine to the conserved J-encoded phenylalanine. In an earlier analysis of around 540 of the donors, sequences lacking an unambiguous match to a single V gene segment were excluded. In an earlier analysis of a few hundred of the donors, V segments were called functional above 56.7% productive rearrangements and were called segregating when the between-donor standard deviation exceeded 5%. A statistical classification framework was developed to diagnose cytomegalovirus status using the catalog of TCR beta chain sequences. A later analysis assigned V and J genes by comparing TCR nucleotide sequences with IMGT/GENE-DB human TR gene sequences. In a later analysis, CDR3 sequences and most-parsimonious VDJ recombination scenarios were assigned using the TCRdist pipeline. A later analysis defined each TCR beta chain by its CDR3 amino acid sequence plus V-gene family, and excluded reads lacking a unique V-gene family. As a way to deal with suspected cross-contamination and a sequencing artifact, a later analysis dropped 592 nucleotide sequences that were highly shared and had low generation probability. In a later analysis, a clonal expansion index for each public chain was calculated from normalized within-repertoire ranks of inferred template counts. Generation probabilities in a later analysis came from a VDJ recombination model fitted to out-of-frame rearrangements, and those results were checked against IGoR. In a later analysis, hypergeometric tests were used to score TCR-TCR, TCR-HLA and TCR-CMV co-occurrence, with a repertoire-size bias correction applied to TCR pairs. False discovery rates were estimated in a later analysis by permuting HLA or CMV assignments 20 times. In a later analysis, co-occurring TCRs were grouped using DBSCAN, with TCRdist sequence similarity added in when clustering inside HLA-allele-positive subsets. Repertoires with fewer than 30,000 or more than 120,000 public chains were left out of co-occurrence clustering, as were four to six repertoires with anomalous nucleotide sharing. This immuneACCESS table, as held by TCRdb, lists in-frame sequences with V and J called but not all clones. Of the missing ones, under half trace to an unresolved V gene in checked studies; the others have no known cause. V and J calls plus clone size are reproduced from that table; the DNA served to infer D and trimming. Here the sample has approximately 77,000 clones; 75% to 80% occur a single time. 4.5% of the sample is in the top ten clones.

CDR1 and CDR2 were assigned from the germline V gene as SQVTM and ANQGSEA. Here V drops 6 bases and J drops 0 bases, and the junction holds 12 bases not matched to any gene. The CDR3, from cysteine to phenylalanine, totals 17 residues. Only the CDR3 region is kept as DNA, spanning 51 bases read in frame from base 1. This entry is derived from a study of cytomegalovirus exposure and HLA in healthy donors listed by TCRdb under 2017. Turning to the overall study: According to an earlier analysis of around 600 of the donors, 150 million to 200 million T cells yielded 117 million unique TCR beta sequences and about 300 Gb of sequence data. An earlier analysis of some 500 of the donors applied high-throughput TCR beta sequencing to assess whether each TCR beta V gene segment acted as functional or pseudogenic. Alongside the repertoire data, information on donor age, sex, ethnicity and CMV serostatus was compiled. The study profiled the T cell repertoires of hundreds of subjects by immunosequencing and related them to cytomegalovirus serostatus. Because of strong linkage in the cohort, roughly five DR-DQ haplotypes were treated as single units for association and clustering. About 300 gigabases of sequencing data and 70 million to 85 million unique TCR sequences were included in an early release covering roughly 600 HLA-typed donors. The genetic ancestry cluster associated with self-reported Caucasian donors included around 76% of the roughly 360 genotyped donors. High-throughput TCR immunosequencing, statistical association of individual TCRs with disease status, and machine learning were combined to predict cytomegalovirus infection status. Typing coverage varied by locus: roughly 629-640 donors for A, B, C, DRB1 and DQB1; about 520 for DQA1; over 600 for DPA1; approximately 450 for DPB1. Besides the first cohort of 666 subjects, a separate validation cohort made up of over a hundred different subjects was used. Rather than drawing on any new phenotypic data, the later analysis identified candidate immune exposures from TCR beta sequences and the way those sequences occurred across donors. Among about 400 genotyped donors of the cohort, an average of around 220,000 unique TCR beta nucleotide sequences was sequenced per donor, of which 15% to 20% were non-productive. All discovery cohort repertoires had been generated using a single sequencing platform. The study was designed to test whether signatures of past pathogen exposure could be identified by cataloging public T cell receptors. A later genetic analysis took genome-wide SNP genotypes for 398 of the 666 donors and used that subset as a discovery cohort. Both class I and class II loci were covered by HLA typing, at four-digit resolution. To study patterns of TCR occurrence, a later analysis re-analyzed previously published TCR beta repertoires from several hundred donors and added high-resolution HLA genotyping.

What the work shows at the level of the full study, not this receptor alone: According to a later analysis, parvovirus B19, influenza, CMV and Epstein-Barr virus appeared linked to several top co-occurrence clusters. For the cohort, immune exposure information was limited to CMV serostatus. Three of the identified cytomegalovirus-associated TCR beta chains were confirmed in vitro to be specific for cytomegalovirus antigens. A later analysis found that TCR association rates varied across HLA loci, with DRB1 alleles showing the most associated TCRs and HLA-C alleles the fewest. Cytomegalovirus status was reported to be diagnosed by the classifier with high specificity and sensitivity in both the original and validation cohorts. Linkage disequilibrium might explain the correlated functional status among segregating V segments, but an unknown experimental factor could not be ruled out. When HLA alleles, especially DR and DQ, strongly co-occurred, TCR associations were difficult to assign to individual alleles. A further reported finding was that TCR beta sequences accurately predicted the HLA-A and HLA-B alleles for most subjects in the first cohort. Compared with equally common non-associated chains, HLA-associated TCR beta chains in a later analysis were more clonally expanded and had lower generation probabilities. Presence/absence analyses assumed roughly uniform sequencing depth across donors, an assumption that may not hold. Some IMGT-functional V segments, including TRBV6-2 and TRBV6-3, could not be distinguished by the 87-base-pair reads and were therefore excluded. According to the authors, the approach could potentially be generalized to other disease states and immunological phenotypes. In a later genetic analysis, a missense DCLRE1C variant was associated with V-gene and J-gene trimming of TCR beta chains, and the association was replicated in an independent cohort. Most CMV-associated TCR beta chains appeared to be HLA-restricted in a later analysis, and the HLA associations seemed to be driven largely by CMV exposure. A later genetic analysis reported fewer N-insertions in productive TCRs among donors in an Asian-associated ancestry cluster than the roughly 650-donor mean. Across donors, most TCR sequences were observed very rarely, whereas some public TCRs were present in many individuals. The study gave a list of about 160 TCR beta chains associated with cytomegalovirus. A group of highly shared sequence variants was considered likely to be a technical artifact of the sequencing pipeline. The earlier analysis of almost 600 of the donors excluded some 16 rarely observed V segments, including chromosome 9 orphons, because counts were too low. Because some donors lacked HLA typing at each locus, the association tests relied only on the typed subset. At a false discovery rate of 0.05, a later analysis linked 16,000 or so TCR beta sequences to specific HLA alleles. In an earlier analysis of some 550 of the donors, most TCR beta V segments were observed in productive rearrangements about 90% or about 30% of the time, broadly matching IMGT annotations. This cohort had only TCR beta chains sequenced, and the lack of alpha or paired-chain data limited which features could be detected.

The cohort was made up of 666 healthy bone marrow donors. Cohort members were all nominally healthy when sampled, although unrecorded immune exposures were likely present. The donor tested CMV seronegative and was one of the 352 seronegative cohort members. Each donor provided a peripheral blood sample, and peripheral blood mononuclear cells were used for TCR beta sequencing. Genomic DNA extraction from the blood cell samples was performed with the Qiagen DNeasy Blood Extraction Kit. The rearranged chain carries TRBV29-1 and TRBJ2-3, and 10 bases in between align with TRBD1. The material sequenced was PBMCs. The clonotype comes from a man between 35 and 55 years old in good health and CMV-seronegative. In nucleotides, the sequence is TGCAGCGTGGGGGGTGGGACAGGGGCCGCGAGCACAGATACGCAGTATTTT. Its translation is CSVGGGTGAASTDTQYF.